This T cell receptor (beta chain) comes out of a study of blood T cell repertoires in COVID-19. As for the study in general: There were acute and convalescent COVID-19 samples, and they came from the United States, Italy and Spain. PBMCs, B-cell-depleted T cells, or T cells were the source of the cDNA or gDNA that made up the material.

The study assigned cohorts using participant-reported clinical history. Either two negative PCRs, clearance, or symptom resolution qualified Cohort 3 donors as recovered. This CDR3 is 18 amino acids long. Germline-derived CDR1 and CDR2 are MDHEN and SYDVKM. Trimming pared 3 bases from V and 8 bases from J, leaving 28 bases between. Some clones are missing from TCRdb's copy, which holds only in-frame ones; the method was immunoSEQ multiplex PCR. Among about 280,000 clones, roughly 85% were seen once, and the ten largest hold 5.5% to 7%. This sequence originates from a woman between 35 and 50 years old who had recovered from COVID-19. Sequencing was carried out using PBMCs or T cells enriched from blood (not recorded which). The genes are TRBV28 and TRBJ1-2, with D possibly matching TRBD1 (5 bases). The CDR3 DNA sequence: TGTGCCAGCAGTTTTCTGAGACAGCTGCCTTTTGGGTCGGAGGGCTACACCTTC. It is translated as CASSFLRQLPFGSEGYTF.